A selection of T cell receptor beta chains follows, all from one sample in a study of T cell repertoires in cytomegalovirus infection. TCRdb reprocessed the reads via MiXCR and lists one record per CDR3 protein. The sample consists of fewer than 1,000,000 distinct CDR3 sequences, under 40% of them appearing once. Their specific antigens are unknown. The sequencing used cultured CD8+ T cells from PBMCs, collected from culture after CMV antigen stimulation. These receptors all stem from a human donor in good health (CMV status not recorded). Some clones in this sample may be carry-over from other donors' samples. Both conserved end residues are part of each CDR3. The order of the fields is CDR3 protein, CDR3 DNA, J gene, clone size, D gene, V gene, CDR3 length. A D gene is named only where the DNA matches it firmly. Clone size, where shown, is once, few, many, or a class for clones that have expanded.

cdr3_aa: CAILDRARGAFF; cdr3_nt: TGTGCCATCCTTGACAGGGCGCGAGGGGCTTTCTTT; j_call: TRBJ1-1; clone_size: NA; d_call: TRBD1; v_call: TRBV7-6; cdr3_length: 12
cdr3_aa: CASRVNSGANVLTF; cdr3_nt: TGTGCCAGCAGGGTGAACTCTGGGGCCAACGTCCTGACTTTC; j_call: TRBJ2-6; clone_size: NA; d_call: NA; v_call: TRBV28; cdr3_length: 14
cdr3_aa: CASSGDGGFRSNQPQHF; cdr3_nt: TGTGCCAGCAGTGGGGATGGGGGCTTTCGGAGCAATCAGCCCCAGCATTTT; j_call: TRBJ1-5; clone_size: once; d_call: NA; v_call: TRBV2; cdr3_length: 17
cdr3_aa: CASSVGAFGRSTDTQYF; cdr3_nt: TGTGCCAGCAGCGTAGGAGCCTTTGGCCGAAGCACAGATACGCAGTATTTT; j_call: TRBJ2-3; clone_size: NA; d_call: NA; v_call: TRBV9; cdr3_length: 17
cdr3_aa: CASSLGPTDATDTQYF; cdr3_nt: TGTGCCAGCAGTCTCGGACCAACCGACGCCACAGATACGCAGTATTTT; j_call: TRBJ2-3; clone_size: few; d_call: NA; v_call: TRBV7-9; cdr3_length: 16
cdr3_aa: CPSSRPHLGADTQYF; cdr3_nt: TGTCCCAGCAGCCGACCTCACCTCGGGGCCGATACGCAGTATTTT; j_call: TRBJ2-3; clone_size: NA; d_call: NA; v_call: TRBV7-2; cdr3_length: 15
cdr3_aa: CASSYPERAVNTEAFF; cdr3_nt: TGTGCCAGCAGTTATCCCGAGCGAGCCGTGAACACTGAAGCTTTCTTT; j_call: TRBJ1-1; clone_size: NA; d_call: NA; v_call: TRBV12-3/TRBV12-4; cdr3_length: 16
cdr3_aa: CAINPGTLDEQYF; cdr3_nt: TGTGCCATCAATCCAGGGACCCTTGACGAGCAGTACTTC; j_call: TRBJ2-7; clone_size: many; d_call: NA; v_call: TRBV10-3; cdr3_length: 13
cdr3_aa: CASSKGGMYYGYTF; cdr3_nt: TGTGCCAGCAGCAAGGGGGGGATGTACTATGGCTACACCTTC; j_call: TRBJ1-2; clone_size: NA; d_call: NA; v_call: TRBV27; cdr3_length: 14
cdr3_aa: CASSESGGYEQYF; cdr3_nt: TGCGCCAGCAGTGAGTCCGGCGGCTACGAGCAGTACTTC; j_call: TRBJ2-7; clone_size: many; d_call: NA; v_call: TRBV10-2; cdr3_length: 13
cdr3_aa: CASSLLDERLVYNEQFF; cdr3_nt: TGTGCCAGCAGTTTACTTGACGAACGGTTGGTATACAATGAGCAGTTCTTC; j_call: TRBJ2-1; clone_size: NA; d_call: NA; v_call: TRBV28; cdr3_length: 17
cdr3_aa: CASSLVPGSSPLHF; cdr3_nt: TGTGCCAGCAGCTTAGTGCCTGGTTCTTCACCCCTCCACTTT; j_call: TRBJ1-6; clone_size: NA; d_call: NA; v_call: TRBV11-2; cdr3_length: 14
cdr3_aa: CASSSFPDRVDTGELFF; cdr3_nt: TGTGCCAGCAGCTCCTTTCCGGACAGGGTCGACACCGGGGAGCTGTTTTTT; j_call: TRBJ2-2; clone_size: NA; d_call: TRBD1; v_call: TRBV7-9; cdr3_length: 17
cdr3_aa: CASSFGQRRGNTIYF; cdr3_nt: TGTGCCAGCAGCTTCGGACAGCGTCGAGGAAACACCATATATTTT; j_call: TRBJ1-3; clone_size: NA; d_call: NA; v_call: TRBV5-6; cdr3_length: 15
cdr3_aa: CASTPRAGRDTF; cdr3_nt: TGTGCCAGCACCCCTCGGGCAGGGCGGGACACCTTC; j_call: TRBJ1-2; clone_size: NA; d_call: NA; v_call: TRBV9; cdr3_length: 12
cdr3_aa: CASSLSERGREQYF; cdr3_nt: TGCGCCAGTAGCTTAAGTGAACGGGGGCGGGAGCAGTACTTC; j_call: TRBJ2-7; clone_size: few; d_call: NA; v_call: TRBV5-1; cdr3_length: 14
cdr3_aa: CASSLEASGASTDTQYF; cdr3_nt: TGTGCCAGCAGTTTGGAGGCTAGCGGGGCGAGCACAGATACGCAGTATTTT; j_call: TRBJ2-3; clone_size: few; d_call: TRBD2; v_call: TRBV27; cdr3_length: 17
cdr3_aa: CASSLDLHTFNGNTEAFF; cdr3_nt: TGTGCCAGCAGTTTGGACTTACACACTTTTAATGGGAACACTGAAGCTTTCTTT; j_call: TRBJ1-1; clone_size: many; d_call: NA; v_call: TRBV12-3/TRBV12-4; cdr3_length: 18
cdr3_aa: CASSLIGTGNPRVYEQYF; cdr3_nt: TGTGCCAGCAGTCTGATCGGGACAGGGAACCCGCGGGTGTACGAGCAGTACTTC; j_call: TRBJ2-7; clone_size: few; d_call: TRBD1; v_call: TRBV12-3/TRBV12-4; cdr3_length: 18
cdr3_aa: CASSQDGGLAGEDYEQYF; cdr3_nt: TGCGCCAGCAGCCAAGATGGTGGACTAGCGGGGGAGGACTACGAGCAGTACTTC; j_call: TRBJ2-7; clone_size: NA; d_call: TRBD2; v_call: TRBV4-1; cdr3_length: 18
cdr3_aa: CASSYEGTGGMSGNTIYF; cdr3_nt: TGTGCCAGCAGTTACGAGGGTACAGGGGGCATGTCTGGAAACACCATATATTTT; j_call: TRBJ1-3; clone_size: few; d_call: TRBD1; v_call: TRBV6-6; cdr3_length: 18
cdr3_aa: CASSLALGREQYF; cdr3_nt: TGTGCCAGCAGCCTTGCCCTGGGGAGGGAGCAGTACTTC; j_call: TRBJ2-7; clone_size: many; d_call: NA; v_call: TRBV12-3/TRBV12-4; cdr3_length: 13
cdr3_aa: CSATGTSAVYSYEQYF; cdr3_nt: TGCAGTGCTACCGGGACTAGCGCGGTCTATTCCTACGAGCAGTACTTC; j_call: TRBJ2-7; clone_size: few; d_call: TRBD2; v_call: TRBV20-1; cdr3_length: 16
cdr3_aa: CASSMGRGLFDQYF; cdr3_nt: TGTGCCAGTAGTATGGGCAGGGGGCTGTTTGACCAGTACTTC; j_call: TRBJ2-5; clone_size: few; d_call: TRBD1; v_call: TRBV19; cdr3_length: 14
cdr3_aa: CASRISGTLYTGELFF; cdr3_nt: TGTGCCAGCCGTATATCCGGGACACTTTACACCGGGGAGCTGTTTTTT; j_call: TRBJ2-2; clone_size: few; d_call: NA; v_call: TRBV7-8; cdr3_length: 16
cdr3_aa: CASSSFSGNTGELFF; cdr3_nt: TGTGCCAGCAGCTCTTTCTCAGGGAACACCGGGGAGCTGTTTTTT; j_call: TRBJ2-2; clone_size: many; d_call: NA; v_call: TRBV7-9; cdr3_length: 15
cdr3_aa: CASHSGGAPGELFF; cdr3_nt: TGTGCCAGCCATAGCGGGGGGGCCCCCGGGGAGCTGTTTTTT; j_call: TRBJ2-2; clone_size: NA; d_call: TRBD2; v_call: TRBV27; cdr3_length: 14
cdr3_aa: CASSSTGLGDTEAFF; cdr3_nt: TGTGCCAGCAGTTCGACGGGACTGGGGGACACTGAAGCTTTCTTT; j_call: TRBJ1-1; clone_size: NA; d_call: NA; v_call: TRBV9; cdr3_length: 15
cdr3_aa: CASTTGTVTNSPLHF; cdr3_nt: TGTGCCAGCACCACTGGGACAGTGACTAATTCACCCCTCCACTTT; j_call: TRBJ1-6; clone_size: many; d_call: TRBD1; v_call: TRBV7-8; cdr3_length: 15
cdr3_aa: CASSQATRAPLHF; cdr3_nt: TGTGCCAGCAGCCAAGCTACCCGGGCACCCCTCCACTTT; j_call: TRBJ1-6; clone_size: NA; d_call: NA; v_call: TRBV4-2; cdr3_length: 13
cdr3_aa: CASSQDTSDEKLFF; cdr3_nt: TGCGCCAGCAGCCAAGACACCTCGGATGAAAAACTGTTTTTT; j_call: TRBJ1-4; clone_size: NA; d_call: NA; v_call: TRBV4-3; cdr3_length: 14
cdr3_aa: CASSSRGGSTSTDTQYF; cdr3_nt: TGTGCCAGCAGCTCTAGAGGGGGGTCGACGAGCACAGATACGCAGTATTTT; j_call: TRBJ2-3; clone_size: NA; d_call: NA; v_call: TRBV7-9; cdr3_length: 17
cdr3_aa: CASSLGAGGAGGYTF; cdr3_nt: TGTGCCAGCAGCTTAGGGGCCGGTGGGGCGGGAGGCTACACCTTC; j_call: TRBJ1-2; clone_size: few; d_call: NA; v_call: TRBV7-6; cdr3_length: 15
cdr3_aa: CATSIPSSYNEQFF; cdr3_nt: TGTGCCACCAGCATCCCTAGCTCCTACAATGAGCAGTTCTTC; j_call: TRBJ2-1; clone_size: few; d_call: NA; v_call: TRBV15; cdr3_length: 14
cdr3_aa: CASARWTDTPGELFF; cdr3_nt: TGTGCCAGTGCCCGTTGGACAGATACACCGGGGGAGCTGTTTTTT; j_call: TRBJ2-2; clone_size: NA; d_call: NA; v_call: TRBV19; cdr3_length: 15
cdr3_aa: CASSLSAGEVYGYTF; cdr3_nt: TGTGCCAGCAGTTTATCGGCCGGAGAAGTCTATGGCTACACCTTC; j_call: TRBJ1-2; clone_size: many; d_call: NA; v_call: TRBV12-3/TRBV12-4; cdr3_length: 15
cdr3_aa: CASSLALDRQGFF; cdr3_nt: TGTGCCAGCAGCTTAGCGCTGGACAGGCAGGGGTTCTTC; j_call: TRBJ2-1; clone_size: few; d_call: TRBD1; v_call: TRBV7-8; cdr3_length: 13
cdr3_aa: CSASGSNEQFF; cdr3_nt: TGCAGTGCTTCAGGATCCAATGAGCAGTTCTTC; j_call: TRBJ2-1; clone_size: few; d_call: NA; v_call: TRBV20-1; cdr3_length: 11
cdr3_aa: CASSDGLAGVGEQFF; cdr3_nt: TGTGCCAGCAGCGACGGACTAGCGGGGGTTGGTGAGCAGTTCTTC; j_call: TRBJ2-1; clone_size: NA; d_call: TRBD2; v_call: TRBV7-8; cdr3_length: 15
cdr3_aa: CASSVSGNHHNEQFF; cdr3_nt: TGTGCCAGTAGTGTCTCGGGAAACCACCACAATGAGCAGTTCTTC; j_call: TRBJ2-1; clone_size: NA; d_call: NA; v_call: TRBV19; cdr3_length: 15
cdr3_aa: CASSSVGSLETQYF; cdr3_nt: TGTGCCAGCAGCTCAGTCGGGAGTTTGGAGACCCAGTACTTC; j_call: TRBJ2-5; clone_size: few; d_call: NA; v_call: TRBV7-9; cdr3_length: 14
cdr3_aa: CATSSDYSGSSTDTQYF; cdr3_nt: TGTGCCACCAGCAGTGATTATTCGGGCTCCAGCACAGATACGCAGTATTTT; j_call: TRBJ2-3; clone_size: few; d_call: NA; v_call: TRBV15; cdr3_length: 17
cdr3_aa: CSAPRGASYNEQFF; cdr3_nt: TGCAGTGCCCCGCGGGGGGCCTCCTACAATGAGCAGTTCTTC; j_call: TRBJ2-1; clone_size: NA; d_call: TRBD2; v_call: TRBV20-1; cdr3_length: 14
cdr3_aa: CASSSWGEIEKLFF; cdr3_nt: TGTGCCAGCAGCTCGTGGGGGGAGATTGAAAAACTGTTTTTT; j_call: TRBJ1-4; clone_size: NA; d_call: NA; v_call: TRBV7-9; cdr3_length: 14
cdr3_aa: CSATPLAGPLGTQYF; cdr3_nt: TGCAGTGCTACCCCCCTAGCGGGGCCCTTAGGGACCCAGTACTTC; j_call: TRBJ2-5; clone_size: NA; d_call: TRBD2; v_call: TRBV20-1; cdr3_length: 15